The 7 T cell receptor beta chains reported below all come from one sample, sequenced in a study of early T cells in non-severe SARS-CoV-2 infection. TCRdb re-derived calls from the 5' RACE reads in MiXCR, one entry per CDR3 protein. The table has about 34,000 distinct CDR3 sequences, roughly 6% seen once. Sample: whole blood. The receptors come from an adult who was a healthcare worker with PCR-confirmed SARS-CoV-2 infection or an uninfected control (not recorded which).

The chain links TRBV6-2 or TRBV6-3 to TRBJ2-3; TRBD2 agrees at 7 bases. Trimming removed 6 bases from V and 1 base from J; junction bases left unmatched: 13. CDR1 and CDR2 (germline): MNHEY, SVGEGT. The CDR3 loop spans 17 amino acids. The CDR3 here is CASRQAGLLKGTDTQYF. As DNA, the CDR3 is TGTGCCAGCAGGCAAGCGGGACTACTAAAGGGCACAGATACGCAGTATTTT.

Many counts were recorded for this clonotype. The rearrangement joins TRBV4-2 to TRBJ1-6; D call uncertain. The CDR3 extends over 14 amino acids. Trimming stripped 0 bases from V and 11 bases from J, with 11 bases between. The V gene's germline CDR1 is LGHNA and CDR2 YNFKEQ. CDR3 loop: CASSQDIGSAPLHF. The CDR3 nucleotides read TGTGCCAGCAGCCAAGATATCGGGAGTGCACCCCTCCACTTT.

This clonotype was observed a handful of times. The genes are TRBV28 and TRBJ1-1, with 7 bases fitting TRBD1. CDR3 size: 17 residues. From germline, CDR1 is MDHEN and CDR2 SYDVKM. The ends lost 2 bases at V and 0 bases at J; junction bases unmatched: 9. CDR3 nucleotides: TGTGCCAGCAGTTTAATTCGACAGGGAAGGATGAACACTGAAGCTTTCTTT. Protein product: CASSLIRQGRMNTEAFF.

This clonotype was observed many times. The rearrangement joins TRBV20-1 to TRBJ1-1; D unclear. The CDR3 covers 11 residues. V lost 5 bases to trimming and J lost 0 bases, with 4 bases between them. Germline CDR1 reads DFQATT; CDR2 reads SNEGSKA (reference sequence). The CDR3 sequence: CSAQMNTEAFF. The DNA for the CDR3 is TGCAGTGCTCAGATGAACACTGAAGCTTTCTTT.

This clonotype was seen at least ten times. DNA of the CDR3: TGTGCCAGCAGAATCGGACATTTCTTGAACACTGAAGCTTTCTTT. It yields the protein CASRIGHFLNTEAFF. The chain links TRBV28 to TRBJ1-1; D may be TRBD1 (5 bases). The CDR3 runs 15 residues. Trimming took off 6 bases at V and 0 bases at J, with 14 bases between the two ends. Germline-derived CDR1 and CDR2 are MDHEN and SYDVKM.

There are many counts of this clonotype. The chain combines TRBV4-3 with TRBJ2-6; D might be TRBD1 or TRBD2, each matching 5 bases. The V end lost 0 bases, the J end lost 1 base, and 7 bases lay between the germline ends. The CDR3 length is 16 residues. Germline V gene sequence: CDR1 LGHNA, CDR2 YSLEER. CDR3 in DNA: TGCGCCAGCAGCCAAGAGGGACGGTCTGGGGCCAACGTCCTGACTTTC. It is translated as CASSQEGRSGANVLTF.

This clonotype showed up just a few times. The rearrangement joins TRBV11-2 to TRBJ2-7; no definite D call. V was clipped by 3 bases and J by 0 bases, with 9 bases between them. This CDR3 spans 14 amino acids. In germline, CDR1 is SGHAT, CDR2 FQNNGV. DNA of the CDR3: TGTGCCAGCAGCTTTTCTGATAACTCCTACGAGCAGTACTTC. This translates into CASSFSDNSYEQYF.